This is a list of T cell receptor beta chains from one sample in a study of blood T cell repertoires in COVID-19. Profiling relied on immunoSEQ multiplex PCR, and the TCRdb table lists in-frame clones only, not all of them. The sample carries 200,000 to 250,000 clones, over 70% recorded once. The sequenced sample consisted of PBMCs or T cells enriched from blood (not recorded which). These receptor sequences come from a woman in her thirties who had been exposed to COVID-19. Each CDR3 is given with its conserved first and last residue. A D gene is named only where the DNA matches it firmly. Rows give clone size only sometimes, using once, few, many, or a class for an expanded clone.

j_call,v_call,d_call,clone_size,cdr3_aa,cdr3_nt
TRBJ1-2,TRBV9,.,.,CASSVGSGWNNYGYTF,TGTGCCAGCAGCGTAGGCTCAGGGTGGAATAACTATGGCTACACCTTC
TRBJ1-2,TRBV4-1,.,.,CASSQDRSRYGYTF,TGCGCCAGCAGCCAAGATCGGTCCAGGTATGGCTACACCTTC
TRBJ1-4,TRBV6-5,.,.,CASSYSAGRSEKLFF,TGTGCCAGCAGTTACTCCGCGGGGAGGTCCGAAAAACTGTTTTTT
TRBJ1-5,TRBV28,.,once,CASSLWNTNQPQHF,TGTGCCAGCAGTTTATGGAACACCAATCAGCCCCAGCATTTT
TRBJ1-5,TRBV19,.,.,CASASGRLYSNQPQHF,TGTGCCAGTGCCTCCGGTAGACTGTATAGCAATCAGCCCCAGCATTTT
TRBJ2-1,TRBV9,.,.,CASSVEGAEQFF,TGTGCCAGCAGCGTAGAAGGGGCTGAGCAGTTCTTC
TRBJ2-5,TRBV11-3,TRBD1,.,CASSQDRGSGETQYF,TGTGCCAGCAGCCAAGACAGGGGTAGCGGAGAGACCCAGTACTTC
TRBJ2-7,TRBV28,.,.,CASSLIRAEQYF,TGTGCCAGCAGCCTAATACGCGCCGAGCAGTACTTC
TRBJ2-7,TRBV13,TRBD2,once,CASSLVSRLAGEGLYEQYF,TGTGCCAGCAGCCTAGTATCCAGGCTAGCGGGAGAAGGCCTCTACGAGCAGTACTTC
TRBJ1-2,TRBV4-2,.,.,CASSQGDLNYGYTF,TGTGCCAGCAGCCAAGGGGACTTGAACTATGGCTACACCTTC